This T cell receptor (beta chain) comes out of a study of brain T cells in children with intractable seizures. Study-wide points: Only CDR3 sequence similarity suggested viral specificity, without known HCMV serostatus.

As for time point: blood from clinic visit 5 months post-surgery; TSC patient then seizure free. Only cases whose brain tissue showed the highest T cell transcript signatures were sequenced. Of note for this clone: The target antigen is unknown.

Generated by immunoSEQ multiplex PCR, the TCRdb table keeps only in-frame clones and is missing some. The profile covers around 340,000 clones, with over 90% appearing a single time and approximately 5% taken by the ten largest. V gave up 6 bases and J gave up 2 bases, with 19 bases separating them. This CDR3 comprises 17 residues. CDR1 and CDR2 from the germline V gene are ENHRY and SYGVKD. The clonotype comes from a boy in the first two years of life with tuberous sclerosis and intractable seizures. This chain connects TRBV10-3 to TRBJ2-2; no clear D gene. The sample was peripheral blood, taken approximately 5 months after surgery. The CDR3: CAIRNSLSPLNTGELFF. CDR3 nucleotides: TGTGCCATCAGGAATTCACTGAGTCCCCTTAACACCGGGGAGCTGTTTTTT.